This T cell receptor (beta chain) comes out of a study of cytomegalovirus exposure and HLA in healthy donors. The method was immunoSEQ multiplex PCR; TCRdb's version includes in-frame clones alone and lacks a portion of them. The data show about 360,000 clones, more than 80% seen once. Notes on this clone: The antigen is undetermined.

Whole-study results and caveats: The study found most TCR sequences rare, yet found some public TCRs in many donors.

Sequencing was performed on PBMCs. The sequence was collected from a woman younger than 35 in good health and CMV-seronegative.

This CDR3 reads CASSFAGTGSHEQYF. The CDR3 nucleotides read TGTGCCAGCAGCTTTGCCGGGACAGGGTCCCACGAGCAGTACTTC. The genes are TRBV6-6 and TRBJ2-7, with TRBD1 identical over 9 bases. Trimming removed 6 bases from V and 5 bases from J; junction bases left unmatched: 11. Germline V CDR1 and CDR2: MNHNY, SVGAGI (reference sequence). The CDR3 sequence is 15 residues long.